The sequence of this TCR beta chain was determined in a study of T cells expressing NK-cell markers. As for the study in general: Eight donors were sequenced, seven testing HCMV-seropositive and one testing seronegative.

After re-calling the 5' RACE reads, TCRdb lists one entry per CDR3 protein, DNA absent. The table lists around 260,000 distinct CDR3 sequences. Germline-derived CDR1 and CDR2 are MGHRA and YSYEKL. This CDR3 comprises 13 residues. As to this clonotype: Its antigen is not known.

Study-wide results and limits: Over 5 donors had dominant NKG2C+ clonotypes that comprised roughly 1.0-7.0% of their CD8+ T cells.

The origin of this receptor is a woman between 18 and 75 years old in good health. The J gene is TRBJ2-2, the V gene TRBV4-1. The specimen sequenced was blood T cells: a sorted CD56 or NKG2C T cell subset, CD4+ or CD8+ T cells, or bulk PBMC T cells (not recorded which). The CDR3 is CASSQALTGELFF.